These T cell receptor beta chains were read from a single sample in a study of blood T cell repertoires in COVID-19. Repertoires were generated with immunoSEQ multiplex PCR, while TCRdb's copy carries only in-frame clones and drops some. The sample holds 250,000 to 300,000 clones; 86% are singletons and the top ten take roughly 4%. The specimen sequenced was peripheral blood. These receptors all stem from a young man with active or convalescent COVID-19. Both conserved end residues are part of each CDR3. Fields, in order: J gene, clone size, CDR3 length, D gene, V gene, CDR3 DNA, CDR3 protein. D genes are given only for firm matches. Some rows have no size entry. The others give once, few or many, or a class for an expanded clone.

TRBJ2-1,.,14,TRBD1,TRBV24-1,TGTGCCTCCTTAGGAGGGACAGGGGACAATGAGCAGTTCTTC,CASLGGTGDNEQFF
TRBJ2-3,.,14,TRBD2,TRBV27,TGTGCCCGCCTCGGGCGGGAGTATTCAGATACGCAGTATTTT,CARLGREYSDTQYF
TRBJ1-4,.,15,.,TRBV5-6,TGTGCCAGCAGCCCAGGGGACGGTCCGAATGAAAAACTGTTTTTT,CASSPGDGPNEKLFF
TRBJ1-5,few,20,TRBD1,TRBV2,TGTGCCAGCAGTGAAGCGCGAGGACAGGGCCATCCTTATAGCAATCAGCCCCAGCATTTT,CASSEARGQGHPYSNQPQHF
TRBJ2-1,.,16,.,TRBV7-2,TGTGCCAGCAGCCAGCTAAGGGGGAGCTCCTACAATGAGCAGTTCTTC,CASSQLRGSSYNEQFF
TRBJ2-1,.,16,TRBD1,TRBV11-3,TGTGCCAGCAGCCCTCCCGGGACAGGTTGGGGCAATGAGCAGTTCTTC,CASSPPGTGWGNEQFF
TRBJ2-7,.,13,TRBD1,TRBV2,TGTGCCAGCCGACAGGGCTACTCCTACGAGCAGTACTTC,CASRQGYSYEQYF
TRBJ1-3,.,14,.,TRBV29-1,TGCAGCGTTGAAGAGGGGAGTTCTGGAAACACCATATATTTT,CSVEEGSSGNTIYF
TRBJ1-2,.,14,.,TRBV4-2,TGTGCCAGCAGCCAAGATTTTGGCAGGGATGGCTACACCTTC,CASSQDFGRDGYTF
TRBJ2-5,.,16,TRBD1,TRBV9,TGTGCCAGCAGCGTAGGGCTAACAGGGGAACTGGGGACCCAGTACTTC,CASSVGLTGELGTQYF
TRBJ2-1,.,20,TRBD2,TRBV19,TGTGCCAGTAGTCCAAGGGGGTCGGGGGGGCATTCCTCTTCCTACAATGAGCAGTTCTTC,CASSPRGSGGHSSSYNEQFF
TRBJ2-3,.,14,.,TRBV28,TGTGCCAGCAGTTTCTCCGATTACGGAGATACGCAGTATTTT,CASSFSDYGDTQYF
TRBJ1-5,.,15,.,TRBV5-5,TGTGCCAGCAGCTTTCAAGGGACACTCAATCAGCCCCAGCATTTT,CASSFQGTLNQPQHF
TRBJ2-1,.,13,.,TRBV5-1,TGCGCCAGCAGCTCGGAGAGGCGACATGAGCAGTTCTTC,CASSSERRHEQFF
TRBJ1-1,.,13,.,TRBV7-3,TGTGCCAGCAGCTCCCGTTCCCCTGCTGAAGCTTTCTTT,CASSSRSPAEAFF
TRBJ1-6,.,14,TRBD1,TRBV30,TGTGCCGGGGACCAGGGGGTGGAAAATTCACCCCTCCACTTT,CAGDQGVENSPLHF
TRBJ2-7,.,13,.,TRBV5-1,TGCGCCAGCAGCTTGGACAGAAGCTACGAGCAGTACTTC,CASSLDRSYEQYF